What follows are 20 T cell receptor beta chains derived from one specimen sequenced in a study of graft-versus-host responses after intestinal transplantation. Some clones are missing from TCRdb's copy, which holds only in-frame ones; the method was immunoSEQ multiplex PCR. This sample has roughly 80,000 clones, with around 92% found just once. The input for sequencing was PBMCs, taken 98 days after intestinal transplantation. These receptors were obtained from a human patient who received an intestinal transplant, so some T cells may come from the graft donor.

The genes are TRBV2 and TRBJ2-7; 7 nucleotides line up with TRBD1. The CDR3 runs 12 residues. CDR1 is SNHLY and CDR2 is FYNNEI in the germline V gene. V dropped 7 bases and J dropped 5; count of bases not matched to a gene: 5. The CDR3 region is CASTDRVNEQYF. In DNA, the CDR3 is TGTGCCAGCACCGACAGGGTAAACGAGCAGTACTTC.

The V gene is TRBV27, the J gene TRBJ1-4; 9 bases fit TRBD1. The CDR3 runs to 14 residues. Germline V gene lookup returns CDR1 MNHEY and CDR2 SMNVEV (reference sequence). The ends lost 5 bases at V and 8 bases at J; junction bases unmatched: 6. CDR3 DNA: TGTGCCAGCAGTCTAACAGGGGGCGAGGAAAAACTGTTTTTT. Translating it yields CASSLTGGEEKLFF.

The chain uses TRBV5-6 and TRBJ2-7; a weak D match, TRBD2 (5 bases). CDR1 is SGHDT and CDR2 is YYEEEE in the germline V gene. Trimming removed 1 base from V and 3 bases from J, with 5 bases in between. The CDR3 consists of 12 residues. As DNA, the CDR3 is TGTGCCAGCAGCTTGACTAGCTACGAGCAGTACTTC. Residues: CASSLTSYEQYF.

The chain has TRBV11-2 and TRBJ2-7; 8 nucleotides match TRBD2. The CDR3 has 16 residues. V dropped 0 bases and J dropped 3; count of bases not matched to a gene: 7. The germline V gene has CDR1 SGHAT and CDR2 FQNNGV. CDR3 sequence: CASSLDLPSGYYEQYF. CDR3 coding DNA: TGTGCCAGCAGCTTAGATTTGCCTAGCGGGTACTACGAGCAGTACTTC.

The chain recombines TRBV4-1 with TRBJ2-5; tentative D call: TRBD2 (5 bases). The CDR3 spans 14 residues. V lost 1 base and J 5 bases, leaving 11 bases between the germline ends. The germline CDR1 and CDR2 sequences are MGHRA and YSYEKL. CDR3 sequence (DNA): TGCGCCAGCAGCCAAGGCTCTAGCACCGAGACCCAGTACTTC. It codes for CASSQGSSTETQYF.

This clone was seen just once. The chain recombines TRBV4-2 with TRBJ2-7, with D perhaps TRBD1 or TRBD2 (5 bases each). The CDR3 covers 14 residues. Trimming stripped 1 base from V and 2 bases from J, with 9 bases between. Per germline, CDR1 LGHNA and CDR2 YNFKEQ. For the CDR3, the DNA is TGTGCCAGCAGCCAAGCCCGGGGCCCCTACGAGCAGTACTTC. Translating gives CASSQARGPYEQYF.

This sequence joins TRBV5-1 and TRBJ1-1; TRBD1 is a possible D gene (6 bases). In germline, CDR1 is SGHRS, CDR2 YFSETQ. V lost 0 bases, J lost 8 bases, and 20 bases lay in between. There are 16 residues in the CDR3. The CDR3 DNA reads TGCGCCAGCAGCTTGGTGAGGGGGATGGGAGAGTCGGAAGCTTTCTTT. Translation gives CASSLVRGMGESEAFF.

This clone has more than one count but fewer than ten. The V call is TRBV6-5, the J call TRBJ1-2; TRBD1 might be the D (6 bases). The CDR3 length is 14 residues. V was pared by 0 bases and J by 4 bases, with 9 bases between. Per the germline V gene, CDR1 is MNHEY and CDR2 is SVGAGI. The CDR3 sequence is CASSYSADSYGYTF. The CDR3 DNA follows: TGTGCCAGCAGTTACTCGGCGGACAGCTATGGCTACACCTTC.

The chain has TRBV5-1 and TRBJ1-5; TRBD1 matches at 8 bases. Germline-derived CDR1 and CDR2 are SGHRS and YFSETQ. This CDR3 is built from 15 residues. With V trimmed by 5 bases and J by 2 bases, 6 bases remained unmatched. DNA for the CDR3: TGCGCCAGCAGTACCGGACAGGGTGGCAATCAGCCCCAGCATTTT. It translates to CASSTGQGGNQPQHF.

The chain joins TRBV2 to TRBJ2-1; D gene ambiguous. Germline CDR1 and CDR2: SNHLY and FYNNEI. V gave up 2 bases and J gave up 4 bases, with 9 bases separating them. This CDR3 is built from 14 residues. The chain's CDR3 is CASSEIGRYNEQFF. DNA of the CDR3: TGTGCCAGCAGTGAAATCGGCAGATACAATGAGCAGTTCTTC.

The V call is TRBV6-1, the J call TRBJ2-1; the D gene could be TRBD1 or TRBD2 (5 bases each). The V and J ends lost 4 bases and 7 bases respectively, with 14 bases between them. In germline, CDR1 is MNHNS, CDR2 SASEGT. The CDR3 spans 14 residues. In nucleotides, the CDR3 is TGTGCCAGCAGTGTAGGGGCTCGAGGGAATGAGCAGTTCTTC. Translation gives CASSVGARGNEQFF.

V usage is TRBV30 and J usage is TRBJ2-2, with 8 bases fitting TRBD1. The germline gives CDR1 GTSNPN, CDR2 SVGIG (reference sequence). CDR3 length equals 16 residues. The V segment lost 1 base and the J segment 4 bases; nucleotides outside the gene matches: 8. CDR3 DNA: TGTGCCTGGAGTGATCTGGACAGGGTGGTCACCGGGGAGCTGTTTTTT. The encoded protein is CAWSDLDRVVTGELFF.

The J gene is TRBJ2-1, the V gene TRBV27; weak D call: TRBD2 (6 bases). CDR3 size: 15 residues. Germline assignment: CDR1 MNHEY and CDR2 SMNVEV (reference sequence). Trimming shortened V by 1 base and J by 4 bases, and 11 bases separated the two germline ends. The CDR3 region has the DNA TGTGCCAGCAGTTTATGGCTAGCGACTTACAATGAGCAGTTCTTC. Translated: CASSLWLATYNEQFF.

The rearrangement links TRBV20-1 to TRBJ2-2; D is ambiguous. V was pared by 0 bases and J by 7 bases, with 3 bases between. Germline CDR1 reads DFQATT; CDR2 reads SNEGSKA (reference sequence). The CDR3 length is 11 residues. CDR3 nucleotides: TGCAGTGCTAGAGATAGCGGGGAGCTGTTTTTT. This gives the protein CSARDSGELFF.

This chain joins TRBV7-9 and TRBJ2-7, with unresolved D. Germline CDR1 and CDR2: SEHNR and FQNEAQ (reference sequence). Trimming pared 2 bases from V and 0 bases from J, leaving 8 bases between. The CDR3 is made up of 14 amino acids. CDR3 sequence: CASSLTAGSYEQYF. The CDR3 DNA reads TGTGCCAGCAGCTTAACAGCAGGCTCCTACGAGCAGTACTTC.

V is TRBV19 and J is TRBJ2-7, with a weak D call TRBD1 (6 bases). This CDR3 region has 14 residues. V lost 6 bases and J lost 3, with 15 bases in between. Germline V gene data show CDR1 as LNHDA and CDR2 as SQIVND (reference sequence). CDR3 loop: CASSSRDTYYEQYF. The CDR3 bases are TGTGCCAGTAGCAGCCGGGACACCTACTACGAGCAGTACTTC.

In this sample, this clone turned up once. This chain links TRBV18 with TRBJ1-1; TRBD1 agrees at 9 bases. Germline-derived CDR1 and CDR2 are KGHSH and LQKENI. V lost 3 bases, J lost 3 bases, and 14 bases stayed unmatched. CDR3 length equals 18 residues. Here the CDR3 DNA reads TGTGCCAGCTCACCGACGACAGGGGGGACGGGGGGTCACACTGAAGCTTTCTTT. This gives the protein CASSPTTGGTGGHTEAFF.

The chain has TRBV9 and TRBJ2-1; 8 bases line up with TRBD2. Germline loops: CDR1 SGDLS, CDR2 YYNGEE. The CDR3 consists of 16 residues. The junction had 7 bases not matched to a gene; V was cut back by 3 bases and J by 2 bases. The CDR3 protein is CASSADSGLAYNEQFF. The CDR3 coding sequence is TGTGCCAGCAGCGCCGACTCGGGACTAGCCTACAATGAGCAGTTCTTC.

This clone was seen more than once but under ten times. The chain couples TRBV12-5 to TRBJ1-3, with 7 bases aligning to TRBD1. CDR1 and CDR2 from the germline V gene are LGHNT and FRNRAP. The CDR3 sequence is 14 residues long. Germline trimming cut 0 bases from V and 5 bases from J; bases unmatched to any gene: 1. The CDR3 sequence: CASGLVRGRNTIYF. DNA for the CDR3: TGTGCTAGTGGTTTGGTAAGGGGGCGAAACACCATATATTTT.

The chain combines TRBV28 with TRBJ2-1; D gene unclear. Germline V gives CDR1 MDHEN, CDR2 SYDVKM. The CDR3 has 11 amino acids. Trimming cost V 6 bases and J 8 bases, with 8 bases left between them. This CDR3 reads CASRRSYEQFF. DNA of the CDR3: TGTGCCAGCAGGAGGTCCTATGAGCAGTTCTTC.